This T cell receptor beta chain was sequenced for a study of vaccination effects on CD4 cells after COVID-19. In the case of this clone: Its antigen is unidentified.

The method was immunoSEQ multiplex PCR; TCRdb's version includes in-frame clones alone and lacks a portion of them. The top ten clones hold roughly 1.2% of a sample with over 50,000 clones, 73% of them seen once. Prior to sequencing, the ViraFEST assay stimulated PBMC with viral peptide pools, which expanded the antigen-specific CD4+ T cells. The culture ran for approximately 10 days, and then CD4+ T cells were isolated. The vaccine given was either BNT162b2 or mRNA-1273, in two doses. The sequencing used CD4+ T cells from PBMCs cultured with HCoV-229E spike peptides, collected after COVID-19 vaccination. This receptor was taken from a human donor who received a COVID-19 vaccine.

This chain's CDR3 is CASSISGKGGETQYF. DNA for the CDR3: TGTGCCAGTAGTATCTCCGGGAAGGGTGGAGAGACCCAGTACTTC. The chain has TRBV19 and TRBJ2-5; D possibly corresponds to TRBD2 (5 bases). Trimming removed 3 bases from V and 4 bases from J, with 15 bases in between. CDR1 is LNHDA and CDR2 is SQIVND in the germline V gene (reference sequence). CDR3 length: 15 amino acids.